Sequencing of this TCR beta chain was carried out in a study of early T cells in non-severe SARS-CoV-2 infection. This clonotype came up many times. V was trimmed by 5 bases and J by 8 bases, leaving 18 bases between them. Germline V gene lookup returns CDR1 DFQATT and CDR2 SNEGSKA (reference sequence). The CDR3 is 14 residues long. TCRdb redid the calling of the 5' RACE reads with MiXCR, one entry per CDR3 protein. The sample records 55,000 to 70,000 distinct CDR3 sequences, about 12% being singletons. This sequence originates from an adult who was a healthcare worker with PCR-confirmed SARS-CoV-2 infection or an uninfected control (not recorded which). The donor label of this sample is uncertain. The chain recombines TRBV20-1 with TRBJ1-4; D not certain. The input for sequencing was whole blood, taken at baseline. The CDR3 loop is CSACPLSQVEKLFF. CDR3 sequence (DNA): TGCAGTGCTTGCCCCCTCTCCCAGGTCGAAAAACTGTTTTTT.